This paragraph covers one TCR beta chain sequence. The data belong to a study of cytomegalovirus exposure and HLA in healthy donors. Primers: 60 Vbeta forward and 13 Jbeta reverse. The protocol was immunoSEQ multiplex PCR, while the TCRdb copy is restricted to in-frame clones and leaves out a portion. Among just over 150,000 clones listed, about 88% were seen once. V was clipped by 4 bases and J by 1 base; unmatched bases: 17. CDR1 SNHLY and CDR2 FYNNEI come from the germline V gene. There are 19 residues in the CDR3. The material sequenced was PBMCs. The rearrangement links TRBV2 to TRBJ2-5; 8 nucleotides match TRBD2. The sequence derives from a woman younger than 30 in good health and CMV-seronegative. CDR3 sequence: CASSVQEELADELQETQYF. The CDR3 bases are TGTGCCAGCAGTGTTCAGGAGGAACTAGCGGATGAACTCCAAGAGACCCAGTACTTC.